Following are 8 T cell receptor beta chains from one sample sequenced in a study of blood T cell repertoires in COVID-19. The repertoire was sequenced with immunoSEQ multiplex PCR; TCRdb's copy has only in-frame clones and lacks some. The sample consists of 250,000 to 350,000 clones, approximately 89% of them appearing once. Material for sequencing was peripheral blood. Receptors originate from a woman younger than 45 with COVID-19, enrolled during active disease.

The chain carries TRBV19 and TRBJ1-5; TRBD1 might be the D (6 bases). From germline, CDR1 is LNHDA and CDR2 SQIVND (reference sequence). Trimming shortened V by 5 bases and J by 5 bases, and 19 bases separated the two germline ends. This CDR3 contains 16 residues. CDR3 in amino acids: CASSLPGTPRYQPQHF. Here the CDR3 DNA reads TGTGCCAGTAGTCTCCCCGGGACACCTCGCTATCAGCCCCAGCATTTT.

The chain links TRBV5-6 to TRBJ2-3; D remains ambiguous. The CDR3 consists of 16 residues. V was clipped by 0 bases and J by 0 bases, with 11 bases between them. Germline V gives CDR1 SGHDT, CDR2 YYEEEE. CDR3 sequence reads: CASSLVLFSSTDTQYF. The CDR3 DNA follows: TGTGCCAGCAGCTTGGTTCTATTTTCTAGCACAGATACGCAGTATTTT.

V and J are TRBV9 and TRBJ2-7, with 9 bases lining up with TRBD1. Trimming cost V 0 bases and J 3 bases; bases outside gene matches: 1. The CDR3 is made up of 14 amino acids. CDR1 and CDR2 (germline): SGDLS, YYNGEE. CDR3 sequence reads: CASSVAGQGYEQYF. CDR3 bases: TGTGCCAGCAGCGTAGCGGGACAGGGCTACGAGCAGTACTTC.

V is TRBV27 and J is TRBJ1-2; TRBD1 matches at 7 bases. V dropped 3 bases and J dropped 6; count of bases not matched to a gene: 4. The CDR3 covers 13 residues. The germline gives CDR1 MNHEY, CDR2 SMNVEV (reference sequence). The CDR3 sequence is CASSFTGVDGYTF. The CDR3 nucleotides are TGTGCCAGCAGTTTTACAGGGGTGGATGGCTACACCTTC.

This clone has a handful of counts. The gene calls are TRBV4-1 and TRBJ2-7, with 9 bases matching TRBD1. Germline loops: CDR1 MGHRA, CDR2 YSYEKL. V gave up 10 bases and J gave up 0 bases; unmatched junction bases: 4. The CDR3 extends over 13 amino acids. CDR3 sequence reads: CATGQGLSYEQYF. DNA of the CDR3: TGCGCCACAGGACAGGGGCTCTCCTACGAGCAGTACTTC.

The rearrangement links TRBV7-3 to TRBJ1-6; 8 nucleotides line up with TRBD1. The CDR3 has 17 amino acids. Losses at the gene ends were 5 bases for V and 8 bases for J; bases not matched to a gene: 14. Per germline, CDR1 SGHTA and CDR2 FQGTGA. CDR3 nucleotides: TGTGCCAGCAGCCCCCTTCCGGGACAGGTCCATCATTCACCCCTCCACTTT. Amino acid sequence: CASSPLPGQVHHSPLHF. Supplemented by reference TRBV7-3 and TRBJ1-6, the full variable domain reads GAGVSQTPSNKVTEKGKYVELRCDPISGHTALYWYRQSLGQGPEFLIYFQGTGAADDSGLPNDRFFAVRPEGSVSTLKIQRTERGDSAVYLCASSPLPGQVHHSPLHFGNGTRLTVT.

The chain recombines TRBV7-2 with TRBJ2-7; TRBD1 aligns across 9 bases. Germline-derived CDR1 and CDR2 are SGHTA and FQGNSA. V lost 1 base, J lost 1 base, and 5 bases stayed unmatched. The CDR3 has 16 residues. The CDR3 spells CASSLVPGQGSYEQYF. CDR3 sequence (DNA): TGTGCCAGCAGCTTAGTTCCGGGACAGGGATCCTACGAGCAGTACTTC.

The gene calls are TRBV9 and TRBJ2-5, with 7 positions matching TRBD2. The CDR3 has 14 residues. Germline values: CDR1 SGDLS, CDR2 YYNGEE. The junction had 3 bases not matched to a gene; V was cut back by 3 bases and J by 1 base. The CDR3 region has the DNA TGTGCCAGCAGCGCCCGGACTAGCCAAGAGACCCAGTACTTC. Amino acid sequence: CASSARTSQETQYF.